The T cell receptor beta chain under discussion was sequenced for a study of cytomegalovirus exposure and HLA in healthy donors. This clone was counted a single time. Trimming at V came to 2 bases and at J to 2 bases, leaving 2 bases not matched to a gene. The CDR3 loop spans 15 amino acids. Germline loops: CDR1 LGHNT, CDR2 FRNRAP. It was with 60 Vbeta and 13 Jbeta primers that the PCR ran. Assay used: immunoSEQ multiplex PCR; TCRdb lists only in-frame clones, some missing. The sample records approximately 110,000 clones, 78% being singletons. The material sequenced was PBMCs. V usage is TRBV12-5 and J usage is TRBJ2-3, with 9 bases fitting TRBD2. This TCR came from a man aged 25-45 years in good health and CMV-seronegative. The DNA for the CDR3 is TGTGCTAGTGGTTTGACTAGCGGGCTCACAGATACGCAGTATTTT. It specifies CASGLTSGLTDTQYF.